Following are 16 T cell receptor beta chains from one sample sequenced in a study of regulatory T cells in long-lasting Graves disease. Time point defined: newly diagnosed GD, antithyroid drugs for less than 3 months. PBMC RNA was the source of the TCR library. Library construction for TCR beta used iRepertoire HTBI primers and Arm-PCR of CDR3 regions. One entry per CDR3 protein results from TCRdb running MiXCR on the multiplex PCR reads. The sample has approximately 270,000 distinct CDR3 sequences; under 20% are singletons. These records were also assigned to another study, of T cells in Graves' hyperthyroidism and ophthalmopathy.

The input for sequencing was peripheral blood mononuclear cells (PBMCs), taken at new diagnosis, from a patient treated with antithyroid drugs. The receptors derive from a woman aged 25 to 39 with Graves disease.

This clonotype has ten or more counts. The chain joins TRBV20-1 to TRBJ1-4, with TRBD1 identical over 10 bases. From germline, CDR1 is DFQATT and CDR2 SNEGSKA (reference sequence). The CDR3 totals 14 residues. Trimming took 6 bases from V and 7 from J; bases not matched to a gene: 8. This CDR3 is CSAETGGEFEKLFF. DNA for the CDR3: TGCAGTGCAGAGACAGGGGGCGAGTTTGAAAAACTGTTTTTT.

This clonotype was observed a few times. The CDR3 loop is CAISPTWSAYNSPLHF. In nucleotides, the CDR3 is TGTGCCATCTCCCCAACGTGGAGTGCCTATAATTCACCCCTCCACTTT. The chain recombines TRBV10-3 with TRBJ1-6; D unresolved. With 8 bases removed from V and 2 bases from J, the gap between germline ends came to 16 bases. Germline-derived CDR1 and CDR2 are ENHRY and SYGVKD. The CDR3 is 16 residues long.

The rearrangement uses TRBV27 and TRBJ2-1, with 9 bases identical to TRBD2. The junction had 14 bases not matched to a gene; V was cut back by 8 bases and J by 0 bases. Germline lookup yields CDR1 MNHEY and CDR2 SMNVEV (reference sequence). The CDR3 covers 18 residues. The CDR3 region is CASRGRGGPKSSYNEQFF. Written as DNA, the CDR3 is TGTGCCAGCCGGGGGCGGGGGGGCCCCAAAAGCTCCTACAATGAGCAGTTCTTC.

A word on this clonotype: One junction end does not reproduce the germline sequence, and a read error may be involved. V gene TRBV5-1 combines with J gene TRBJ1-1, with 9 bases that match TRBD1. CDR3 length: 16 residues. Germline-derived CDR1 and CDR2 are SGHRS and YFSETQ. Here the CDR3 reads CASSSSGTGSNTEAFF. The CDR3 DNA sequence: TGTGCCAGCAGCTCCTCCGGGACAGGGTCGAACACTGAAGCTTTCTTT. Full variable domain (missing parts from reference TRBV5-1 and TRBJ1-1): KAGVTQTPRYLIKTRGQQVTLSCSPISGHRSVSWYQQTPGQGLQFLFEYFSETQRNKGNFPGRFSGRQFSNSRSEMNVSTLELGDSALYLCASSSSGTGSNTEAFFGQGTRLTVV.

This clonotype was recorded many times. The genes are TRBV20-1 and TRBJ2-3; 7 bases match TRBD2. Per the germline V gene, CDR1 is DFQATT and CDR2 is SNEGSKA (reference sequence). Trimming at V came to 0 bases and at J to 0 bases, leaving 12 bases not matched to a gene. The CDR3 extends over 18 amino acids. In DNA, the CDR3 is TGCAGTGCTAGAGATCAAGGTCGGGGGGAGTCTAGCACAGATACGCAGTATTTT. This codes for CSARDQGRGESSTDTQYF.

This clonotype was picked up many times. The chain recombines TRBV3-1 with TRBJ2-7; possibly TRBD2 for D (5 bases). Trimming pared 1 base from V and 10 bases from J, leaving 11 bases between. CDR3 length equals 12 residues. Germline CDR1 LGHDT, CDR2 YNNKEL (reference sequence). DNA for the CDR3: TGTGCCAGCAGCCAAGGACGGAGGTTTCAGTACTTC. Amino acid sequence: CASSQGRRFQYF.

J is TRBJ1-5 and V is TRBV28; D perhaps matches TRBD1 (5 bases). V was cut by 5 bases and J by 2 bases, with 16 bases left in between. The germline V gene has CDR1 MDHEN and CDR2 SYDVKM. The CDR3 has 16 amino acids. The CDR3 sequence is CASSPYPGRGNQPQHF. In DNA, the CDR3 is TGTGCCAGCAGTCCCTACCCCGGCAGGGGCAATCAGCCCCAGCATTTT.

Many counts were recorded for this clonotype. This chain joins TRBV12-3 or TRBV12-4 and TRBJ2-2; TRBD1 might be the D (6 bases). CDR3 length equals 16 residues. With 3 bases removed from V and 6 bases from J, the gap between germline ends came to 17 bases. This CDR3 reads CASSLVPTPGAGELFF. The CDR3 DNA reads TGTGCCAGCAGTTTGGTGCCTACACCAGGGGCCGGGGAGCTGTTTTTT.

Note on this clonotype: With only one base between it and a far larger clone, this is likely a read error. This chain uses TRBV27 with TRBJ1-1; no definite D call. The germline V and J ends were trimmed by 8 bases and 6 bases, with 16 bases remaining between them. Germline lookup yields CDR1 MNHEY and CDR2 SMNVEV (reference sequence). The CDR3 extends over 13 amino acids. CDR3 DNA: TGTGCCAGCTGGAGAGGGCGAGTCGCTGAAGCTTTCTTT. Its translation: CASWRGRVAEAFF.

The CDR3 DNA reads TGTGCCAGCAGCCTGAGTACAGGCAATGAGCAGTTCTTC. Amino acids: CASSLSTGNEQFF. V usage is TRBV7-8 and J usage is TRBJ2-1, with TRBD1 as a possible D gene (5 bases). Trimming took off 5 bases at V and 6 bases at J, with 11 bases between the two ends. CDR3 length equals 13 residues. CDR1 is SGHVS, CDR2 FQNEAQ, per germline.

This chain links TRBV30 with TRBJ2-5; maybe TRBD1 (5 bases). Trimming removed 1 base from V and 2 bases from J, with 11 bases in between. The CDR3 consists of 14 residues. Per the germline V gene, CDR1 is GTSNPN and CDR2 is SVGIG (reference sequence). In nucleotides, the CDR3 is TGTGCCTGGAGTGCCGACAGTAGACAAGAGACCCAGTACTTC. Protein: CAWSADSRQETQYF.

This clonotype was seen at least ten times. In nucleotides, the CDR3 is TGTGCCAGCAGCCCCCCGGACAGGACGAACACCGGGGAGCTGTTTTTT. This translates into CASSPPDRTNTGELFF. The J gene is TRBJ2-2, the V gene TRBV7-9; TRBD1 matches 7 bases. V shed 5 bases and J 0 bases; nucleotides not matched to a gene: 6. The germline V gene has CDR1 SEHNR and CDR2 FQNEAQ (reference sequence). The CDR3 spans 16 residues.

This clonotype was detected many times. The chain links TRBV19 to TRBJ2-2; 9 bases fit TRBD2. This CDR3 region has 15 residues. The germline gives CDR1 LNHDA, CDR2 SQIVND (reference sequence). V lost 10 bases and J lost 1; bases outside the gene matches: 7. CDR3 coding DNA: TGTGCCACTCGCGGGAGGGGCCTGAACACCGGGGAGCTGTTTTTT. The encoded protein is CATRGRGLNTGELFF.

This clonotype was detected many times. This chain links TRBV20-1 with TRBJ2-1; D may match TRBD1 or TRBD2 (6 bases each). Germline CDR1 is DFQATT and CDR2 is SNEGSKA (reference sequence). V gave up 1 base and J gave up 7 bases, with 14 bases separating them. The CDR3 spans 14 residues. The CDR3 DNA reads as TGCAGTGCTAGAGCCAGGTGGGGGGCAAATGAGCAGTTCTTC. The encoded protein is CSARARWGANEQFF.

This clonotype turned up a few times. The chain employs TRBV19 and TRBJ2-5; D tentatively fits TRBD1 or TRBD2 (6 bases each). The CDR3 spans 14 residues. Germline lookup yields CDR1 LNHDA and CDR2 SQIVND (reference sequence). V was clipped by 3 bases and J by 4 bases, with 12 bases between them. CDR3 nucleotides: TGTGCCAGTAGTATTCGGGGGCGCTTAGAGACCCAGTACTTC. Translating it yields CASSIRGRLETQYF.

Worth noting for this clonotype: This sequence may be a read error, since a much larger clone differs from it by one base. The conserved phenylalanine or tryptophan normally closing the CDR3 is absent here, so this likely arose from a read error. The rearrangement uses TRBV18 and TRBJ1-2, with a weak D call TRBD1 (6 bases). The germline V gene encodes CDR1 KGHSH and CDR2 LQKENI. Trimming removed 3 bases at V and 7 bases at J, with 15 bases between. The CDR3 is 14 residues long. CDR3 in amino acids: CASSPRDNRSGYTS. In DNA form, the CDR3 reads TGTGCCAGCTCACCCCGGGACAACAGGAGTGGCTACACCTCC.